This TCR beta chain is drawn from a study of OX40 agonist ivuxolimab in advanced cancers. The overall study: Patients took ivuxolimab, an agonistic anti-OX40 (CD134) antibody. Whole-study results and caveats: Partial responders receiving 0.1-3.0 mg/kg showed among the lowest clonal expansion.

The protocol was immunoSEQ multiplex PCR, while the TCRdb copy is restricted to in-frame clones and leaves out a portion. Among about 91,000 clones listed, less than 90% were seen once. To note about this clone: What it recognizes is unknown.

Trimming cost V 1 base and J 8 bases, with 17 bases left between them. CDR1 and CDR2 (germline): LNHNV, YYDKDF (reference sequence). The CDR3 has 16 amino acids. The input for sequencing was CD4+ or CD8+ T cells sorted from blood, taken in a trial of the OX40 agonist ivuxolimab. The chain has TRBV15 and TRBJ1-4; D may be TRBD1 (5 bases). The clonotype originates from an adult with an advanced solid tumor such as melanoma, head and neck, liver or kidney cancer. The CDR3 sequence is CATSRARQTGEEKLFF. The CDR3 DNA follows: TGTGCCACCAGCAGAGCAAGACAGACTGGCGAGGAAAAACTGTTTTTT.